These 15 T cell receptor beta chains were all obtained from the same sample, sequenced in a study of blood T cell repertoires in COVID-19. TCRdb's table, derived via immunoSEQ multiplex PCR, lists solely in-frame clones and lacks some. Of roughly 160,000 clones listed, roughly 93% are singletons. Sequencing was performed on peripheral blood. The origin of the receptors is a man between 18 and 29 years old with COVID-19, enrolled during active disease.

The genes are TRBV21-1 and TRBJ2-6; no DNA check was done on the table's D call, TRBD1. TRBV21-1 corresponds to a pseudogene. The CDR3 sequence is 17 residues long. CDR3 bases: TGTGCCAGCAGCACAATTTTACCCAGCTCTGGGGCCAACGTCCTGACTTTC. Amino acids: CASSTILPSSGANVLTF.

This chain links TRBV6-5 with TRBJ1-6, with TRBD1 matching over 7 bases. Trimming removed 5 bases from V and 7 bases from J; junction bases left unmatched: 5. This CDR3 has 14 amino acids. The germline V gene encodes CDR1 MNHEY and CDR2 SVGAGI. Written as DNA, the CDR3 is TGTGCCAGCAGTCCAGACAGGGTCAATTCACCCCTCCACTTT. Its protein is CASSPDRVNSPLHF.

In its sample, this clone was seen once. V and J are TRBV7-2 and TRBJ2-2; D is unclear. CDR3 length: 18 residues. The V gene's germline CDR1 is SGHTA and CDR2 FQGNSA. V was cut by 1 base and J by 0 bases, with 15 bases left in between. DNA of the CDR3: TGTGCCAGCAGCTTAGGGCCCCGAGGTACTACGAACACCGGGGAGCTGTTTTTT. Protein sequence: CASSLGPRGTTNTGELFF.

The chain joins TRBV6-2 or TRBV6-3 to TRBJ2-1; weak D call: TRBD2 (6 bases). Germline V gene data show CDR1 as MNHEY and CDR2 as SVGEGT. V was pared by 5 bases and J by 15 bases, with 17 bases between. The CDR3 loop spans 12 amino acids. The CDR3, as DNA: TGTGCCAGCAGTCAAAATCAGGGAGGCCCGTTCTTC. It encodes CASSQNQGGPFF.

A few counts support this clone. The V and J genes are TRBV7-6 and TRBJ2-1; D not resolved. Trimming stripped 6 bases from V and 1 base from J, with 13 bases between. The germline gives CDR1 SGHVS, CDR2 FNYEAQ. This CDR3 contains 15 residues. The CDR3 reads CASSSLTNSYNEQFF. The CDR3 DNA reads TGTGCCAGCAGTTCCCTGACAAATTCCTACAATGAGCAGTTCTTC.

This clone showed up just a few times. The chain carries TRBV9 and TRBJ1-2; D is undetermined. V was pared by 0 bases and J by 1 base, with 13 bases between. Germline V lookup: CDR1 SGDLS, CDR2 YYNGEE. The CDR3 contains 16 residues. The CDR3 DNA is TGTGCCAGCAGCGTAGGACCCCGGGTGGTTAACTATGGCTACACCTTC. It yields the protein CASSVGPRVVNYGYTF.

This clone came up once. This rearrangement joins TRBV5-6 to TRBJ2-7; D gene unclear. Germline lookup yields CDR1 SGHDT and CDR2 YYEEEE. V was shortened by 0 bases and J by 2 bases, with 9 bases between the two germline ends. The CDR3 consists of 14 residues. CDR3 bases: TGTGCCAGCAGCTTGGTCACAGAAACCTACGAGCAGTACTTC. This encodes CASSLVTETYEQYF. Full variable domain (outside the CDR3, taken from reference TRBV5-6 and TRBJ2-7): DAGVTQSPTHLIKTRGQQVTLRCSPKSGHDTVSWYQQALGQGPQFIFQYYEEEERQRGNFPDRFSGHQFPNYSSELNVNALLLGDSALYLCASSLVTETYEQYFGPGTRLTVT.

The chain links TRBV6-5 to TRBJ1-5; no reliable D call. The V end lost 6 bases, the J end lost 1 base, and 13 bases lay between the germline ends. Germline V gene lookup returns CDR1 MNHEY and CDR2 SVGAGI. CDR3 size: 15 residues. CDR3 in DNA: TGTGCCAGCAGCCGGCAGACGGGAAGCAATCAGCCCCAGCATTTT. Translation: CASSRQTGSNQPQHF.

This chain uses TRBV28 with TRBJ2-7; D remains ambiguous. The CDR3 length is 12 residues. Germline-derived CDR1 and CDR2 are MDHEN and SYDVKM. With 2 bases removed from V and 4 bases from J, the gap between germline ends came to 6 bases. CDR3: CASSLADYEQYF. CDR3 DNA sequence: TGTGCCAGCAGTTTAGCAGATTACGAGCAGTACTTC. The whole variable domain, remainder taken from reference TRBV28 and TRBJ2-7, is DVKVTQSSRYLVKRTGEKVFLECVQDMDHENMFWYRQDPGLGLRLIYFSYDVKMKEKGDIPEGYSVSREKKERFSLILESASTNQTSMYLCASSLADYEQYFGPGTRLTVT.

The chain couples TRBV11-2 to TRBJ1-6; D unresolved. The CDR3 spans 12 residues. Trimming left V 3 bases short and J 7 bases short, with 4 bases between. Per the germline V gene, CDR1 is SGHAT and CDR2 is FQNNGV. CDR3 sequence reads: CASSLRNSPLHF. In nucleotides, the CDR3 is TGTGCCAGCAGCTTGAGGAATTCACCCCTCCACTTT. The full variable domain, rest sourced from reference TRBV11-2 and TRBJ1-6, is EAGVAQSPRYKIIEKRQSVAFWCNPISGHATLYWYQQILGQGPKLLIQFQNNGVVDDSQLPKDRFSAERLKGVDSTLKIQPAKLEDSAVYLCASSLRNSPLHFGNGTRLTVT.

The chain combines TRBV7-2 with TRBJ1-1; TRBD1 might be the D (5 bases). Trimming cost V 5 bases and J 6 bases, with 19 bases left between them. This CDR3 has 15 residues. CDR1 SGHTA and CDR2 FQGNSA come from the germline V gene. The CDR3 loop is CASSPGLYESAEAFF. The CDR3 DNA is TGTGCCAGCAGCCCGGGACTTTACGAGAGTGCTGAAGCTTTCTTT.

This chain links TRBV7-6 with TRBJ2-7; D perhaps matches TRBD1 (6 bases). The V gene lost 1 base and the J gene lost 3 bases, with 13 bases spanning the gap. The CDR3 totals 15 residues. CDR1 is SGHVS, CDR2 FNYEAQ, per germline. CDR3: CASSLVRDTSYEQYF. Here the CDR3 DNA reads TGTGCCAGCAGCTTAGTCCGGGACACAAGCTACGAGCAGTACTTC. Full variable domain (outside the CDR3, taken from reference TRBV7-6 and TRBJ2-7): GAGVSQSPRYKVTKRGQDVALRCDPISGHVSLYWYRQALGQGPEFLTYFNYEAQQDKSGLPNDRFSAERPEGSISTLTIQRTEQRDSAMYRCASSLVRDTSYEQYFGPGTRLTVT.

Note on this clone: One end of the junction varies from germline; a read error may be responsible. The chain is built from TRBV5-1 and TRBJ2-2, with 7 bases that match TRBD1. CDR3 size: 16 residues. Germline V gene lookup returns CDR1 SGHRS and CDR2 YFSETQ. The CDR3 loop reads CASSGTGASISGELLF. The CDR3 DNA is TGCGCCAGCAGCGGAACAGGGGCCTCCATTTCCGGGGAGCTGCTTTTT.

CDR3 loop: CASSYSRPPGYGYTF. The CDR3 nucleotides read TGTGCCAGCAGTTACTCGAGGCCGCCGGGCTATGGCTACACCTTC. The chain combines TRBV6-5 with TRBJ1-2, with D uncertain. Trimming took 0 bases from V and 4 from J, leaving 12 bases between them. The CDR3 length is 15 residues. CDR1 is MNHEY, CDR2 SVGAGI, per germline.

This sequence joins TRBV15 and TRBJ2-2; no firm D call. The V end lost 7 bases, the J end lost 4 bases, and 7 bases lay between the germline ends. Germline V lookup: CDR1 LNHNV, CDR2 YYDKDF (reference sequence). The CDR3 is made up of 12 amino acids. The CDR3 DNA is TGTGCCACCACCTCTAGCACCGGGGAGCTGTTTTTT. It encodes CATTSSTGELFF.